Included here is one T cell receptor (beta chain) sequence, with context. Its antigen is currently unknown. Time point given: week 23, last vaccination. Every vaccine dose comprised 300 ug of mutant IDH1 20-mer peptide plus topical imiquimod. CDR1 and CDR2 from the germline V gene are ENHRY and SYGVKD. Losses at the gene ends were 2 bases for V and 0 bases for J; bases not matched to a gene: 6. This CDR3 is 16 amino acids long. The entry originates in a study of a mutant IDH1 vaccine in newly diagnosed glioma. Generated by immunoSEQ multiplex PCR, the TCRdb table keeps only in-frame clones and is missing some. The sample consists of 50,000 to 60,000 clones, 80% of them appearing once.

This TCR was recovered from a man between 35 and 55 years old with glioma. The J gene is TRBJ2-7, the V gene TRBV10-3; 8 nucleotides match TRBD1. Sequenced here: PBMCs, sampled from a glioma patient whose treatment included an IDH1 peptide vaccine. CDR3: CAISEGKTGASYEQYF. The CDR3 region has the DNA TGTGCCATCAGTGAGGGTAAGACAGGGGCCTCCTACGAGCAGTACTTC.